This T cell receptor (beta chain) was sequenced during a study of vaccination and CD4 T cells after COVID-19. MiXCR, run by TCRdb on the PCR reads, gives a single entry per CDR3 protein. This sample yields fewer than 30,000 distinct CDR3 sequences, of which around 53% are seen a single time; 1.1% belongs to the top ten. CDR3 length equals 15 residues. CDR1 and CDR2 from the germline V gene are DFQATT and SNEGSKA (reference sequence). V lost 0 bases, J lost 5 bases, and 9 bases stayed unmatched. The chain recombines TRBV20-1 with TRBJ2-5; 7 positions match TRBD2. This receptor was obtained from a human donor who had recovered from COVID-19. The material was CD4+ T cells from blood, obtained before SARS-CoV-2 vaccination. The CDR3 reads CSARDPAGRGETQYF. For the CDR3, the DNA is TGCAGTGCTAGAGATCCGGCAGGGCGGGGGGAGACCCAGTACTTC.